This TCR beta chain comes out of a study of siplizumab effects on memory and regulatory T cells. Broader study findings: Naive T cells appeared more varied than memory cells and looked like key alloresponse contributors. The authors did not confirm suppressive function in proliferating Tregs from siplizumab cultures.

Trimming at V came to 3 bases and at J to 2 bases, leaving 11 bases not matched to a gene. The CDR3 consists of 17 residues. On this clone: As yet, its antigen is unknown.

TCRdb keeps only in-frame clones here, not all; method: immunoSEQ multiplex PCR. Here the sample spans about 100,000 clones, roughly 94% being singletons. The genes are TRBV5-3 and TRBJ1-5; 7 bases match TRBD1. TRBV5-3 is designated an ORF whose function remains uncertain. Sequencing was done on a sample of non-Treg CD4+ T cells sorted from blood. The clonotype originates from a human donor in good health. The CDR3 reads CARSSRRQGTGNQPQHF. CDR3 sequence (DNA): TGTGCCAGAAGCTCCCGCCGACAGGGAACGGGCAATCAGCCCCAGCATTTT.